Each of the 16 T cell receptor beta chains below was sequenced from the same sample in a study of blood T cell repertoires in COVID-19. Assay used: immunoSEQ multiplex PCR; TCRdb lists only in-frame clones, some missing. The sample lists nearly 65,000 clones, around four fifths seen once, with 9.5% to 15% in the top ten. Sequencing was done on a sample of peripheral blood. These receptors were taken from a human donor in a cohort sampled during active COVID-19.

The chain combines TRBV9 with TRBJ1-6; TRBD1 is a possible D gene (5 bases). The CDR3 extends over 15 amino acids. Germline V gene lookup returns CDR1 SGDLS and CDR2 YYNGEE. V was trimmed by 4 bases and J by 7 bases, leaving 15 bases between them. The CDR3 bases are TGTGCCAGCAGCCTGGACAACGCACCAAATTCACCCCTCCACTTT. It codes for CASSLDNAPNSPLHF.

This clone appeared once. This chain connects TRBV6-5 to TRBJ2-7; TRBD1 agrees at 11 bases. Looked up from germline, CDR1 is MNHEY and CDR2 is SVGAGI. The CDR3 is 15 residues long. Unmatched junction bases numbered 3, after V lost 0 bases and J lost 5 bases. CDR3 loop: CASSYSGTGGHEQYF. DNA for the CDR3: TGTGCCAGCAGTTACTCCGGGACAGGGGGTCACGAGCAGTACTTC.

The V call is TRBV6-4, the J call TRBJ1-2; 9 positions agree with TRBD1. This CDR3 comprises 12 residues. Germline V CDR1 and CDR2: MRHNA, SNTAGT. Trimming cost V 8 bases and J 7 bases; bases outside gene matches: 5. In nucleotides, the CDR3 is TGTGCCAGCGTACGGACAGGGGTTGGCTACACCTTC. It encodes CASVRTGVGYTF.

The chain uses TRBV7-2 and TRBJ2-5, with 8 positions matching TRBD1. The trim removed 4 bases at V and 5 bases at J, leaving 3 bases unmatched. This CDR3 spans 13 amino acids. CDR1 SGHTA and CDR2 FQGNSA come from the germline V gene. CDR3 protein: CASSYGQGETQYF. Written as DNA, the CDR3 is TGTGCCAGCAGCTACGGACAGGGTGAGACCCAGTACTTC.

The chain combines TRBV6-2 or TRBV6-3 with TRBJ1-1, with 7 bases fitting TRBD1. The CDR3 spans 15 residues. The V and J ends lost 5 bases and 4 bases, in that order; junction bases with no gene match: 10. Germline CDR1 MNHEY, CDR2 SVGEGT. Written as DNA, the CDR3 is TGTGCCAGCAGTCCCCTGACAGGGAAGAGCACTGAAGCTTTCTTT. Translated: CASSPLTGKSTEAFF.

The chain employs TRBV27 and TRBJ2-7, with a weak D call TRBD2 (6 bases). Germline CDR1 reads MNHEY; CDR2 reads SMNVEV (reference sequence). This CDR3 comprises 15 residues. Deletions cut 2 bases from V and 1 base from J, with 12 bases between. The CDR3 here is CASSLGEVPSYEQYF. The CDR3 DNA reads TGTGCCAGCAGTTTAGGGGAGGTCCCTTCCTACGAGCAGTACTTC.

This clone was seen a handful of times. V is TRBV5-5 and J is TRBJ1-1; 10 bases line up with TRBD1. CDR1 and CDR2 (germline): SGHKS, YYEKEE (reference sequence). Unmatched junction bases numbered 6, after V lost 2 bases and J lost 5 bases. This CDR3 region has 15 residues. This chain's CDR3 is CASSFRQGAQTEAFF. In DNA form, the CDR3 reads TGTGCCAGCAGCTTCAGACAGGGGGCGCAAACTGAAGCTTTCTTT.

The genes are TRBV7-2 and TRBJ2-7, with TRBD2 identical over 10 bases. Per the germline V gene, CDR1 is SGHTA and CDR2 is FQGNSA. J was trimmed by 0 bases and V by 1 base; bases with no gene match: 6. The CDR3 has 17 amino acids. Written as DNA, the CDR3 is TGTGCCAGCAGCTTAGGTCCTAGCGGGGGAAGCTCCTACGAGCAGTACTTC. It yields the protein CASSLGPSGGSSYEQYF.

The rearrangement joins TRBV6-5 to TRBJ2-5; TRBD2 agrees at 8 bases. CDR1 MNHEY and CDR2 SVGAGI come from the germline V gene. This CDR3 has 15 amino acids. The trim removed 6 bases at V and 4 bases at J, leaving 10 bases unmatched. The chain's CDR3 is CASSRTGGPGETQYF. In DNA form, the CDR3 reads TGTGCCAGCAGCCGGACGGGGGGGCCTGGAGAGACCCAGTACTTC.

The genes are TRBV6-6 and TRBJ2-7, with D unresolved. The V end lost 5 bases, the J end lost 3 bases, and 11 bases lay between the germline ends. In germline, CDR1 is MNHNY, CDR2 SVGAGI (reference sequence). There are 13 residues in the CDR3. For the CDR3, the DNA is TGTGCCAGCAGTCCTACTCATGGCTACGAGCAGTACTTC. Translated: CASSPTHGYEQYF.

This clone has a handful of counts. The chain uses TRBV7-9 and TRBJ1-1, with D perhaps matching TRBD1 (5 bases). The CDR3 spans 14 residues. Germline values: CDR1 SEHNR, CDR2 FQNEAQ (reference sequence). Deletions cut 3 bases from V and 2 bases from J, with 10 bases between. The DNA for the CDR3 is TGTGCCAGCAGCTTTCAGGGCCCAAACACTGAAGCTTTCTTT. Amino acids: CASSFQGPNTEAFF.

CDR3 sequence (DNA): TGTGCCAGCAGCTTAGAAGAGGGTTTAGTGTCGATTAATGAAAAACTGTTTTTT. Its translation is CASSLEEGLVSINEKLFF. V usage is TRBV7-6 and J usage is TRBJ1-4, with D hard to call. This CDR3 is 18 amino acids long. The V gene's germline CDR1 is SGHVS and CDR2 FNYEAQ. The V and J ends lost 1 base and 4 bases respectively, with 19 bases between them.

This chain links TRBV12-3 or TRBV12-4 with TRBJ2-1; tentatively, D is TRBD1 (5 bases). The CDR3 has 13 residues. V shed 2 bases and J shed 7 bases, with 9 bases lying between them. The CDR3 region has the DNA TGTGCCAGCAGTTTAAACAGGTGGAATGAGCAGTTCTTC. It codes for CASSLNRWNEQFF.

In its sample, this clone was seen once. The V gene is TRBV18, the J gene TRBJ2-7, with 9 bases fitting TRBD2. The CDR3 is 15 residues long. J lost 4 bases, V lost 1 base, and 5 bases had no gene match. From germline, CDR1 is KGHSH and CDR2 LQKENI. The chain's CDR3 is CASSPRLAESYEQYF. The CDR3 DNA is TGTGCCAGCTCACCACGACTAGCGGAGAGTTACGAGCAGTACTTC.

The chain couples TRBV4-3 to TRBJ1-3; TRBD1 agrees at 7 bases. V lost 4 bases and J lost 4; bases outside the gene matches: 10. The CDR3 loop spans 16 amino acids. The germline V gene encodes CDR1 LGHNA and CDR2 YSLEER. In DNA form, the CDR3 reads TGCGCCAGCAGCCGAAAACAGGGGCTGGACGGAAACACCATATATTTT. This sequence encodes CASSRKQGLDGNTIYF.

The chain uses TRBV9 and TRBJ2-7; no firm D call. This CDR3 contains 13 residues. In germline, CDR1 is SGDLS, CDR2 YYNGEE. V was shortened by 1 base and J by 4 bases, with 9 bases between the two germline ends. The CDR3 nucleotides read TGTGCCAGCAGCGTATCCCCCGCGTACGAGCAGTACTTC. Its translation: CASSVSPAYEQYF.